This TCR beta chain was documented in a study of T cell responses to AZD1222 COVID-19 vaccine. CDR1 is SEHNR and CDR2 is FQNEAQ in the germline V gene (reference sequence). V was shortened by 2 bases and J by 5 bases, with 9 bases between the two germline ends. The CDR3 is made up of 14 amino acids. Repertoires were generated with immunoSEQ multiplex PCR, while TCRdb's copy carries only in-frame clones and drops some. The top ten clones hold 31% of a sample with tens of thousands of clones, 75% to 90% of them seen once. This receptor was identified in an adult in good health. The chain combines TRBV7-9 with TRBJ1-4; no clear D. The source was peripheral blood, collected on day 0 of AZD1222 vaccination. CDR3 region: CASSLFLGNEKLFF. For the CDR3, the DNA is TGTGCCAGCAGCTTATTTTTAGGGAATGAAAAACTGTTTTTT.